Listed here is a single T cell receptor beta chain. This clone was seen only once. The antigen it recognizes is unknown. No base-level quality is on record; no much larger clone is a single base apart. The sample is drawn from a study of sequential checkpoint blockade in melanoma (dated by TCRdb to between 2018 and 2020). Some background on the complete study: Patients were assigned by 1:1 randomization to either first-line nivolumab followed by ipilimumab (arm A) or ipilimumab followed by nivolumab (arm B). Both trial sequences were followed by maintenance nivolumab.

Reading the label with the study, this specimen's treatment or condition is: randomized to nivolumab then ipilimumab (arm A) or the reverse (arm B). None of the trial patients had been given prior DNA-damaging chemotherapy. A FACS Aria II flow cytometer was used to sort live CD3+CD8+ cells that were negative for CD19 and CD56 from thawed PBMCs. Samples were obtained from patients with melanoma enrolled in CheckMate 064, a randomized, open-label phase II trial of sequential checkpoint blockade. Peripheral blood mononuclear cells were collected by leukapheresis, purified with Ficoll-Paque, and frozen in human serum with 10% DMSO. Right after sorting, the blood CD3+CD8+ cells were verified to be >95% pure, and DNA extraction followed. The paper's findings and limits, for the study overall: Validation of the response-prediction model combining TCR metrics and mutation burden is needed in larger, independent patient cohorts.

The immunoSEQ Assay was used to immunosequence TCRbeta CDR3 regions from genomic DNA. Before high-throughput sequencing, genomic DNA was amplified using bias-controlled multiplex PCR. Per the authors' processing: To quantify the absolute abundance of each unique TCRbeta CDR3 region, the sequences were collapsed and filtered. Clonality, defined as 1 minus Pielou's evenness, was calculated using only productive rearrangements. Clones with significantly greater frequencies in on-treatment versus baseline samples were identified using a previously published method. TCRdb limited this immuneACCESS table to in-frame rearrangements with V and J called. A share of clones is missing; checked studies link under half to unresolved V genes, and the rest is unexplained. V and J calls plus clone size are reproduced from that table; the DNA served to infer D and trimming. For this sample the table gives about 28,000 clones, of which 85% to 90% were detected only once. The top ten clones comprise approximately 14% of the sample.

The cysteine opens and the phenylalanine closes a CDR3 of 16 amino acids. Only the CDR3 part of the read is kept: 48 bases, read in frame from the first base. The germline V gene sets CDR1 to SGHTA and CDR2 to FQGNSA. Deletion took 1 base off V and 7 bases off J, with a span of 17 bases between the germline ends. Rearrangement joined TRBV7-2 to TRBJ1-5, with a tentative D gene TRBD1 over 6 matching bases. The clonotype comes from a human donor with melanoma. Sample: CD8+ T cells sorted from blood (inferred from file names), taken from a patient given nivolumab and ipilimumab in sequence. CDR3 region: CASSLVGGTLRQPQHF. The sequence in DNA is TGTGCCAGCAGCTTAGTCGGGGGGACACTCAGACAGCCCCAGCATTTT.